One sample yielded the 17 T cell receptor beta chains listed below, sequenced in a study of blood T cell repertoires in COVID-19. The protocol was immunoSEQ multiplex PCR, while the TCRdb copy is restricted to in-frame clones and leaves out a portion. The profile shows 85,000 to 130,000 clones, around nine tenths of them singletons. Material: peripheral blood. Receptor source: a human donor in a cohort sampled during active COVID-19.

The chain uses TRBV29-1 and TRBJ1-2; TRBD1 matches at 9 bases. Germline V lookup: CDR1 SQVTM, CDR2 ANQGSEA. The V segment lost 7 bases and the J segment 8 bases; nucleotides outside the gene matches: 14. The CDR3 is 14 residues long. In DNA form, the CDR3 reads TGCAGCGCAAGGGGACAGGGAGTCAAGGGCGGCTACACCTTC. As protein: CSARGQGVKGGYTF.

This chain uses TRBV29-1 with TRBJ2-7; TRBD2 matches at 8 bases. This CDR3 region has 12 residues. Trimming removed 4 bases from V and 2 bases from J; junction bases left unmatched: 1. From germline, CDR1 is SQVTM and CDR2 ANQGSEA. The CDR3 bases are TGCAGCGTTGGTAGCGGGGCCTACGAGCAGTACTTC. Protein: CSVGSGAYEQYF.

This chain links TRBV7-2 with TRBJ2-3; TRBD2 aligns across 15 bases. The CDR3 is made up of 17 amino acids. Losses at the gene ends were 5 bases for V and 6 bases for J; bases not matched to a gene: 9. Germline loops: CDR1 SGHTA, CDR2 FQGNSA. CDR3 sequence: CASSIGTSGGWRDTQYF. CDR3 bases: TGTGCCAGCAGCATTGGGACTAGCGGGGGGTGGCGGGATACGCAGTATTTT.

The chain is built from TRBV6-6 and TRBJ2-5, with D possibly TRBD2 on 5 matching bases. V lost 10 bases and J lost 2, with 17 bases in between. The CDR3 is made up of 14 amino acids. The germline V gene has CDR1 MNHNY and CDR2 SVGAGI (reference sequence). The CDR3 DNA sequence: TGTGCCACTAAGGACTCCCGGCGTCAAGAGACCCAGTACTTC. Encoded protein: CATKDSRRQETQYF.

The chain has TRBV12-5 and TRBJ2-1; tentative D call: TRBD2 (6 bases). Germline assignment: CDR1 LGHNT and CDR2 FRNRAP. There are 14 residues in the CDR3. V shed 5 bases and J shed 9 bases, with 17 bases lying between them. The CDR3 loop is CASGGAGGRGEQFF. The CDR3 nucleotides are TGTGCTAGTGGTGGGGCCGGGGGTCGGGGTGAGCAGTTCTTC.

The rearrangement uses TRBV25-1 and TRBJ1-2; 8 nucleotides line up with TRBD1. Per the germline V gene, CDR1 is MGHDK and CDR2 is SYGVNS. The CDR3 length is 16 residues. V shed 4 bases and J 3 bases; nucleotides not matched to a gene: 10. DNA for the CDR3: TGTGCCAGCAGTGCTAACGGGGCAGGGGGCGACTATGGCTACACCTTC. Amino acid sequence: CASSANGAGGDYGYTF.

This clone was seen just once. The chain is built from TRBV28 and TRBJ2-1, with 12 bases identical to TRBD2. The CDR3 spans 16 residues. The germline V gene has CDR1 MDHEN and CDR2 SYDVKM. V shed 6 bases, J shed 12 bases, and the junction held 15 bases outside the gene matches. The CDR3 loop is CASSSIGLAGGPMQFF. The CDR3 DNA reads as TGTGCCAGCAGCTCCATAGGGCTAGCGGGGGGGCCTATGCAGTTCTTC. Variable domain in full (rest from reference TRBV28 and TRBJ2-1): DVKVTQSSRYLVKRTGEKVFLECVQDMDHENMFWYRQDPGLGLRLIYFSYDVKMKEKGDIPEGYSVSREKKERFSLILESASTNQTSMYLCASSSIGLAGGPMQFFGPGTRLTVL.

V usage is TRBV7-8 and J usage is TRBJ1-1; no definite D call. Germline V CDR1 and CDR2: SGHVS, FQNEAQ. The length of the CDR3 is 15 residues. Trimming removed 5 bases at V and 4 bases at J, with 17 bases between. The CDR3 sequence is CASSPTRPGVTEAFF. CDR3 DNA sequence: TGTGCCAGCAGCCCGACACGCCCCGGGGTCACTGAAGCTTTCTTT.

This rearrangement joins TRBV18 to TRBJ1-1; 8 bases fit TRBD1. Trimming removed 3 bases from V and 3 bases from J; junction bases left unmatched: 6. Germline V lookup: CDR1 KGHSH, CDR2 LQKENI. CDR3 length: 15 residues. CDR3 region: CASSPIRDRYTEAFF. The CDR3 nucleotides are TGTGCCAGCTCACCGATCCGGGACAGGTACACTGAAGCTTTCTTT.

V is TRBV6-2 or TRBV6-3 and J is TRBJ2-3; the D gene is possibly TRBD1 (5 bases). Germline V gene sequence: CDR1 MNHEY, CDR2 SVGEGT. The CDR3 runs to 15 residues. Deletions cut 4 bases from V and 0 bases from J, with 11 bases between. The CDR3 protein is CASSSRQFSTDTQYF. The CDR3 bases are TGTGCCAGCAGTTCTAGACAGTTTAGCACAGATACGCAGTATTTT.

The chain is built from TRBV5-8 and TRBJ2-1, with 7 bases fitting TRBD1. From germline, CDR1 is SGHTS and CDR2 YDEGEE. The CDR3 is made up of 18 amino acids. Trimming took 2 bases from V and 6 from J; bases not matched to a gene: 17. DNA of the CDR3: TGTGCCAGCAGCTTAGGCCAGGGGGTGAGAGTTTTTCTCAATGAGCAGTTCTTC. It translates to CASSLGQGVRVFLNEQFF.

J is TRBJ2-7 and V is TRBV3-1 (or the pseudogene TRBV3-2); 12 bases agree with TRBD2. This CDR3 spans 17 amino acids. Per germline, CDR1 LGHDT and CDR2 YNNKEL (reference sequence). Trimming at V came to 2 bases and at J to 5 bases, leaving 10 bases not matched to a gene. The DNA for the CDR3 is TGTGCCAGCAGCCAAAGGCGTTGGACTAGCGGGGCCCACGAGCAGTACTTC. Amino acid sequence: CASSQRRWTSGAHEQYF.

The chain recombines TRBV6-2 or TRBV6-3 with TRBJ1-2; possibly TRBD1 for D (5 bases). The germline CDR1 and CDR2 sequences are MNHEY and SVGEGT. The CDR3 has 14 residues. With 2 bases removed from V and 4 bases from J, the gap between germline ends came to 11 bases. CDR3 nucleotides: TGTGCCAGCAGTTACCGGGAGGGGAGCTATGGCTACACCTTC. Translated: CASSYREGSYGYTF.

This sequence joins TRBV7-3 and TRBJ2-3; possibly TRBD1 for D (6 bases). CDR3 size: 16 residues. Germline V gene sequence: CDR1 SGHTA, CDR2 FQGTGA. The germline V and J ends were trimmed by 0 bases and 2 bases, with 12 bases remaining between them. The CDR3 DNA sequence: TGTGCCAGCAGCTTAACTCCTATGGGGGCCACAGATACGCAGTATTTT. Translating it yields CASSLTPMGATDTQYF.

The chain has TRBV19 and TRBJ2-3; no definite D call. The germline V gene encodes CDR1 LNHDA and CDR2 SQIVND (reference sequence). V was clipped by 9 bases and J by 0 bases, with 4 bases between them. The CDR3 contains 11 residues. CDR3 in amino acids: CARSSTDTQYF. The CDR3 bases are TGTGCCAGGTCTAGCACAGATACGCAGTATTTT.

The chain links TRBV2 to TRBJ2-3, with TRBD2 matching over 12 bases. Germline V CDR1 and CDR2: SNHLY, FYNNEI. Trimming took 6 bases from V and 8 from J; bases not matched to a gene: 9. The CDR3 contains 15 residues. CDR3 nucleotide sequence: TGTGCCAGCAGGGAAACTAGCGGGGGGCAGGGTACGCAGTATTTT. It yields the protein CASRETSGGQGTQYF.

The CDR3 DNA reads TGTGCCAGCAGTTCACCGGGACTCCTCTACGAGCAGTACTTC. It is translated as CASSSPGLLYEQYF. The V gene is TRBV25-1, the J gene TRBJ2-7; TRBD2 might be the D (6 bases). This CDR3 is 14 amino acids long. Trimming took 5 bases from V and 3 from J, leaving 14 bases between them. Germline CDR1 reads MGHDK; CDR2 reads SYGVNS.